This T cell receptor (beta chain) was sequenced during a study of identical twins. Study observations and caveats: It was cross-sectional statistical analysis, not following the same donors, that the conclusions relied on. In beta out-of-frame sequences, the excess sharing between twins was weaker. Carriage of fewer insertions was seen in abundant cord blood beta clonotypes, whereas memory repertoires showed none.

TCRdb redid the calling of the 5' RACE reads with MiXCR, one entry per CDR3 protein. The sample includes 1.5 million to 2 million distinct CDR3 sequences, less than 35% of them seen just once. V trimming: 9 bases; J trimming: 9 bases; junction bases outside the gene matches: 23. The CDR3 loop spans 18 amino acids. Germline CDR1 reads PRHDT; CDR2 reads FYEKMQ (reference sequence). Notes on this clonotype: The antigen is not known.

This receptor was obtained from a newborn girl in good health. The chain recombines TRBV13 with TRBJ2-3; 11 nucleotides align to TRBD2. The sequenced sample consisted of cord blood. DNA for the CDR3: TGTGCCAGTGCACGCCTAGCTAGCGGGGGGCGGGGGAAGTGGACGCAGTATTTT. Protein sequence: CASARLASGGRGKWTQYF.